These 14 T cell receptor beta chains share one sample of origin, sequenced in a study of cytomegalovirus exposure and HLA in healthy donors. The PCR ran on 60 Vbeta and 13 Jbeta primers. Method: immunoSEQ multiplex PCR; TCRdb's copy keeps in-frame clones and lacks some. Of roughly 300,000 clones in the sample, 80% to 90% were seen once. The specimen sequenced was PBMCs. These receptors came from a man in his forties in good health and CMV-seropositive.

The rearrangement links TRBV2 to TRBJ2-1; TRBD1 matches at 9 bases. CDR3 length: 15 residues. The J segment lost 1 base and the V segment lost 5 bases, leaving 3 bases of the junction unmatched. The germline V gene has CDR1 SNHLY and CDR2 FYNNEI. CDR3 residues: CASSSGTGSYNEQFF. The DNA for the CDR3 is TGTGCCAGCAGTTCCGGGACAGGGTCCTACAATGAGCAGTTCTTC.

The genes are TRBV4-3 and TRBJ1-2; D perhaps matches TRBD1 (6 bases). CDR1 is LGHNA, CDR2 YSLEER, per germline. The CDR3 sequence is 15 residues long. V was cut by 0 bases and J by 3 bases, with 11 bases left in between. Here the CDR3 reads CASSQDLTGYYGYTF. CDR3 nucleotide sequence: TGCGCCAGCAGCCAAGATCTAACAGGGTACTATGGCTACACCTTC.

The rearrangement uses TRBV7-2 and TRBJ2-3; D is possibly TRBD2 (5 bases). This CDR3 contains 17 residues. Germline V gene sequence: CDR1 SGHTA, CDR2 FQGNSA. V gave up 2 bases and J gave up 9 bases, with 24 bases separating them. The CDR3 DNA is TGTGCCAGCAGCTTATCGGTCGCCGACCCCACTAGTAGGACGCAGTATTTT. Amino acid sequence: CASSLSVADPTSRTQYF.

The chain recombines TRBV19 with TRBJ1-1, with TRBD1 as a possible D gene (6 bases). V was shortened by 6 bases and J by 4 bases, with 15 bases between the two germline ends. Germline V gene data show CDR1 as LNHDA and CDR2 as SQIVND (reference sequence). The CDR3 is made up of 14 amino acids. CDR3 loop: CASSKGRGGTEAFF. The CDR3 DNA reads as TGTGCCAGTAGCAAAGGAAGAGGGGGCACTGAAGCTTTCTTT.

The chain is built from TRBV5-1 and TRBJ2-7, with TRBD2 matching over 10 bases. This CDR3 is 15 amino acids long. The J segment lost 2 bases and the V segment lost 0 bases, leaving 2 bases of the junction unmatched. The germline CDR1 and CDR2 sequences are SGHRS and YFSETQ. In DNA, the CDR3 is TGCGCCAGCAGCTTGGCTAGCGGGGGCCCCTACGAGCAGTACTTC. Its protein is CASSLASGGPYEQYF.

The sample holds one count of this clone. V usage is TRBV28 and J usage is TRBJ1-2; 7 nucleotides align to TRBD1. Trimming at V came to 4 bases and at J to 6 bases, leaving 8 bases not matched to a gene. The CDR3 sequence is 14 residues long. Germline lookup yields CDR1 MDHEN and CDR2 SYDVKM. This CDR3 is CASSSQDRRDGYTF. CDR3 nucleotides: TGTGCCAGCAGTTCACAGGACAGGAGGGATGGCTACACCTTC.

This chain connects TRBV18 to TRBJ2-1, with 9 bases identical to TRBD1. Germline V gives CDR1 KGHSH, CDR2 LQKENI. V trimming: 4 bases; J trimming: 2 bases; junction bases outside the gene matches: 3. The length of the CDR3 is 15 residues. The CDR3 spells CASSQGTGTYNEQFF. CDR3 in DNA: TGTGCCAGCTCACAGGGGACAGGGACCTACAATGAGCAGTTCTTC.

The rearrangement uses TRBV5-1 and TRBJ2-3; 9 bases are a match to TRBD1. Germline CDR1 SGHRS, CDR2 YFSETQ. V was pared by 1 base and J by 1 base, with 1 base of the junction left unmatched. The CDR3 sequence is 15 residues long. CDR3 nucleotide sequence: TGCGCCAGCAGCTTGAGGACAGGGGGCACAGATACGCAGTATTTT. Its translation is CASSLRTGGTDTQYF.

This rearrangement joins TRBV2 to TRBJ2-3, with 9 bases identical to TRBD2. J gave up 9 bases and V 6 bases, and 19 bases lay outside the gene matches. The CDR3 is 17 residues long. Per germline, CDR1 SNHLY and CDR2 FYNNEI. CDR3 coding DNA: TGTGCCAGCAGCCTACTACGAATTAGCGGGAGCGGGTTGACGCAGTATTTT. The encoded protein is CASSLLRISGSGLTQYF.

V gene TRBV7-6 combines with J gene TRBJ2-7; 15 bases are a match to TRBD2. This CDR3 has 18 residues. The germline V gene encodes CDR1 SGHVS and CDR2 FNYEAQ. The ends lost 0 bases at V and 3 bases at J; junction bases unmatched: 6. DNA for the CDR3: TGTGCCAGCAGCTTAGCGGTGGGACTAGCGGGAGGCTTCTACGAGCAGTACTTC. This encodes CASSLAVGLAGGFYEQYF.

This clone has just one count. The chain recombines TRBV23-1 with TRBJ2-3, with TRBD1 matching over 7 bases. TRBV23-1 has ORF status, its function being uncertain. This CDR3 contains 13 residues. V gave up 8 bases and J gave up 2 bases; unmatched junction bases: 4. In nucleotides, the CDR3 is TGCGCCAGCCCGGGACAGCCCACAGATACGCAGTATTTT. As protein: CASPGQPTDTQYF.

This clone was seen only once. V and J are TRBV4-2 and TRBJ1-3, with D possibly being TRBD1 (5 bases). The ends were cut back, 0 bases at V and 0 bases at J, with 12 bases in the middle. In germline, CDR1 is LGHNA, CDR2 YNFKEQ. The CDR3 has 17 amino acids. The CDR3 region has the DNA TGTGCCAGCAGCCAAGATAGGCAGGGAAACTCTGGAAACACCATATATTTT. It translates to CASSQDRQGNSGNTIYF.

A word on this clone: The same CDR3 also results from other DNA sequences found in this sample. The rearrangement links TRBV7-9 to TRBJ1-1; D perhaps matches TRBD1 (5 bases). V was pared by 5 bases and J by 1 base, with 11 bases between. CDR1 and CDR2 (germline): SEHNR, FQNEAQ (reference sequence). This CDR3 has 14 residues. CDR3 in amino acids: CASSLQGSNTEAFF. As DNA, the CDR3 is TGTGCCAGCAGCCTCCAGGGTTCGAACACTGAAGCTTTCTTT.

This chain links TRBV28 with TRBJ1-6; 9 bases are shared with TRBD1. Germline lookup yields CDR1 MDHEN and CDR2 SYDVKM. The CDR3 is 14 amino acids. The junction had 7 bases not matched to a gene; V was cut back by 9 bases and J by 7 bases. CDR3 DNA sequence: TGTGCCAGGACGGGGACAGGGAAGAATTCACCCCTCCACTTT. It yields the protein CARTGTGKNSPLHF.